This T cell receptor (beta chain) appears in the sequencing data of a study of T cell responses to AZD1222 COVID-19 vaccine. Germline loops: CDR1 MNHEY, CDR2 SVGEGT. This CDR3 is 17 amino acids long. V lost 5 bases, J lost 1 base, and 12 bases stayed unmatched. The table came from immunoSEQ multiplex PCR; TCRdb's copy has only in-frame clones and leaves some out. Of 130,000 or so clones in the sample, about 90% were seen once. The sequence derives from an adult in good health. Sequenced material: peripheral blood, taken on day 0 of AZD1222 vaccination. V usage is TRBV6-2 or TRBV6-3 and J usage is TRBJ2-7, with 9 bases fitting TRBD1. CDR3 in DNA: TGTGCCAGCAGTCTGGGACAGGGCAGGATGATTTCCTACGAGCAGTACTTC. Translating it yields CASSLGQGRMISYEQYF.